Detailed here is one TCR beta chain. Its antigen is unidentified. Trimming removed 1 base from V and 4 bases from J, with 7 bases in between. CDR1 and CDR2 (germline): SGHTA, FQGNSA. The length of the CDR3 is 13 residues. A second PCR, run for about 7 to 11 cycles, used a sample-barcoded 5' primer plus a J-beta primer mix. Researchers report that a template-switch adaptor with 12 random nucleotides tagged each cDNA molecule. At least 2.5 million CDR3-containing paired-end reads were obtained per sample. Via MiXCR, TCRdb re-called the 5' RACE reads, giving one row per CDR3 protein. The sample holds 1 million to 1.2 million distinct CDR3 sequences, approximately 38% seen once. This record comes from a study of blood T cells in healthy people across ages. Study findings and constraints: Per-million-T-cell TCR beta diversity fell roughly linearly with age. Using unsorted PBMCs precluded a conclusive naive versus antigen-experienced comparison.

The chain employs TRBV7-2 and TRBJ2-5; D is uncertain. The sequence was collected from a young man in good health. Material: blood. The CDR3 bases are TGTGCCAGCAGCTTAGTTCTGGCAGAGACCCAGTACTTC. Its protein is CASSLVLAETQYF.